The 14 T cell receptor beta chains in this list originate from one sample, sequenced in a study of vaccination and CD4 T cells after COVID-19. Noted treatment: roughly 10-day PBMC culture with coronavirus spike peptide pools or control peptides (ViraFEST assay). Cultured CD4+ T-cell DNA underwent Oncomine TCR Beta short-read sequencing. A single record per CDR3 protein comes from TCRdb applying MiXCR to the PCR reads. The sample lists more than 15,000 distinct CDR3 sequences, 29% seen once, with approximately 19% in the top ten. The antigens of these receptors remain unknown. Specimen: cultured CD4+ T cells from blood. These receptors were collected from a human donor with COVID-19.

The chain couples TRBV29-1 to TRBJ1-2, with 8 bases lining up with TRBD1. The CDR3 covers 13 residues. The germline CDR1 and CDR2 sequences are SQVTM and ANQGSEA. The junction had 11 bases not matched to a gene; V was cut back by 6 bases and J by 8 bases. The CDR3 DNA is TGCAGCGTCTATGACAGGGGAAAATACGGCTACACCTTC. Translated, it gives CSVYDRGKYGYTF.

The chain couples TRBV2 to TRBJ2-2, with TRBD2 matching over 10 bases. The germline V gene has CDR1 SNHLY and CDR2 FYNNEI. The CDR3 has 15 residues. With V trimmed by 6 bases and J by 5 bases, 6 bases remained unmatched. The CDR3 DNA reads as TGTGCCAGCAGGGAACTAGCGGGGTATACCGGGGAGCTGTTTTTT. Translation: CASRELAGYTGELFF.

This chain uses TRBV5-1 with TRBJ2-5; TRBD2 matches at 8 bases. Losses at the gene ends were 4 bases for V and 5 bases for J; bases not matched to a gene: 7. CDR3 length: 14 residues. From germline, CDR1 is SGHRS and CDR2 YFSETQ. This CDR3 reads CASSPGLVGETQYF. The CDR3 coding sequence is TGCGCCAGCAGCCCGGGACTAGTCGGCGAGACCCAGTACTTC.

This clonotype turned up a few times. The chain links TRBV28 to TRBJ1-2; D is undetermined. V was cut by 2 bases and J by 6 bases, with 7 bases left in between. CDR1 MDHEN and CDR2 SYDVKM come from the germline V gene. The CDR3 has 12 amino acids. This CDR3 reads CASSLGRDGYTF. CDR3 DNA sequence: TGTGCCAGCAGTTTAGGGAGGGATGGCTACACCTTC.

Notes on this clonotype: The junction departs from the called germline gene at one end, perhaps through a read error. The chain couples TRBV27 to TRBJ1-1; 8 bases are shared with TRBD1. This CDR3 spans 16 amino acids. Germline CDR1 MNHEY, CDR2 SMNVEV (reference sequence). The chain's CDR3 is CASSLSQGAGTSEAFF. The DNA of the CDR3 is TGTGCCAGCAGTCTATCCCAGGGGGCAGGAACCTCAGAAGCTTTCTTT.

The rearrangement links TRBV3-1 to TRBJ2-3; TRBD2 matches 10 bases. CDR3 length equals 18 residues. Germline V gene data show CDR1 as LGHDT and CDR2 as YNNKEL (reference sequence). J lost 2 bases, V lost 4 bases, and 12 bases had no gene match. The DNA of the CDR3 is TGTGCCAGCAGCCCCCGTTTATTAGCGGGGGGACACACAGATACGCAGTATTTT. Protein product: CASSPRLLAGGHTDTQYF.

This clonotype was seen a handful of times. V is TRBV4-3 and J is TRBJ1-6, with D possibly being TRBD1 (5 bases). Trimming cost V 0 bases and J 7 bases, with 16 bases left between them. This CDR3 spans 17 amino acids. CDR1 LGHNA and CDR2 YSLEER come from the germline V gene. In DNA form, the CDR3 reads TGCGCCAGCAGCCAAGAAATGAACGGCAGGGTAAATTCACCCCTCCACTTT. It codes for CASSQEMNGRVNSPLHF.

This clonotype is categorized as medium-sized. V usage is TRBV28 and J usage is TRBJ1-5; D not certain. V shed 8 bases and J shed 3 bases, with 14 bases lying between them. This CDR3 spans 14 amino acids. Germline CDR1 MDHEN, CDR2 SYDVKM. In DNA form, the CDR3 reads TGTGCCAGCCAAAGGGCCGGGTACAATCAGCCCCAGCATTTT. Translated: CASQRAGYNQPQHF. Variable domain in full (rest from reference TRBV28 and TRBJ1-5): DVKVTQSSRYLVKRTGEKVFLECVQDMDHENMFWYRQDPGLGLRLIYFSYDVKMKEKGDIPEGYSVSREKKERFSLILESASTNQTSMYLCASQRAGYNQPQHFGDGTRLSIL.

The gene calls are TRBV5-4 and TRBJ1-1, with D unclear. This CDR3 has 15 residues. V was shortened by 4 bases and J by 7 bases, with 20 bases between the two germline ends. Germline loops: CDR1 SGHNT, CDR2 YYREEE (reference sequence). The CDR3 sequence is CASSISGGAQFEAFF. The CDR3 DNA is TGTGCCAGCAGCATTTCAGGTGGAGCACAATTTGAAGCTTTCTTT.

The chain combines TRBV24-1 with TRBJ2-1, with a possible D match to TRBD1 (6 bases). The J call is uncertain, as TRBJ2-7 better fits the DNA end. The CDR3 length is 13 residues. In germline, CDR1 is KGHDR, CDR2 SFDVKD. DNA of the CDR3: TGTGCCACCAGTGAACAGGGCCGTCTTGAGCAGTACTTC. This translates into CATSEQGRLEQYF.

The chain couples TRBV11-2 to TRBJ2-7; the D gene could be TRBD1 or TRBD2 (5 bases each). V was pared by 5 bases and J by 4 bases, with 18 bases between. The CDR3 loop spans 15 amino acids. Germline CDR1 is SGHAT and CDR2 is FQNNGV. The CDR3 sequence: CASSHFRDPAYEQYF. The CDR3, as DNA: TGTGCCAGCAGCCATTTCCGGGACCCCGCATACGAGCAGTACTTC.

A few counts support this clonotype. This chain joins TRBV24-1 and TRBJ2-5, with D perhaps TRBD1 (6 bases). V lost 3 bases, J lost 2 bases, and 24 bases lay in between. CDR1 and CDR2 from the germline V gene are KGHDR and SFDVKD. The CDR3 has 19 residues. CDR3 coding DNA: TGTGCCACCAGTGATCCCGGGACACGGACCATAGGACGACAAGAGACCCAGTACTTC. Amino acids: CATSDPGTRTIGRQETQYF.

The chain links TRBV10-2 to TRBJ2-4; TRBD2 aligns across 7 bases. Germline CDR1 WSHSY, CDR2 SAAADI. The CDR3 runs 17 residues. V lost 3 bases and J lost 0; bases outside the gene matches: 8. The chain's CDR3 is CASSDGFGGEAKNIQYF. The CDR3 DNA reads as TGCGCCAGCAGTGATGGGTTTGGGGGGGAAGCCAAAAACATTCAGTACTTC.

The rearrangement links TRBV5-1 to TRBJ2-3; D is possibly TRBD1 or TRBD2 (5 bases each). Germline V lookup: CDR1 SGHRS, CDR2 YFSETQ. V dropped 1 base and J dropped 1 base, with 10 bases sitting between them. There are 15 residues in the CDR3. In nucleotides, the CDR3 is TGCGCCAGCAGCTTGAGGGGAGTTCGCACAGATACGCAGTATTTT. Translating it yields CASSLRGVRTDTQYF.